The sequence of this T cell receptor (beta chain) was determined in a study of blood T cells in healthy people across ages. V dropped 6 bases and J dropped 4; count of bases not matched to a gene: 12. The CDR3 contains 14 residues. The V gene's germline CDR1 is DFQATT and CDR2 SNEGSKA (reference sequence). This clonotype was counted between two and nine times. As yet, its antigen is unknown. A second roughly 6 to 12 cycle PCR used barcoded and J-beta primers. Each CDR3 protein gets one entry after TCRdb re-called the 5' RACE reads with MiXCR. The sample includes approximately 770,000 distinct CDR3 sequences, about three fifths of them seen just once. Findings and limits, study-wide: Observed TCR beta diversity per million T cells went down as age went up. This fall followed a roughly linear course with age. It was held that the diversity estimates obtained from one million T cells were underestimates.

The sequencing input was blood. This receptor was taken from a young man in good health. The chain recombines TRBV20-1 with TRBJ2-7; TRBD1 matches at 7 bases. The CDR3 protein is CSARNRDRKYEQYF. The DNA for the CDR3 is TGCAGTGCCCGAAACCGGGACAGAAAATACGAGCAGTACTTC.